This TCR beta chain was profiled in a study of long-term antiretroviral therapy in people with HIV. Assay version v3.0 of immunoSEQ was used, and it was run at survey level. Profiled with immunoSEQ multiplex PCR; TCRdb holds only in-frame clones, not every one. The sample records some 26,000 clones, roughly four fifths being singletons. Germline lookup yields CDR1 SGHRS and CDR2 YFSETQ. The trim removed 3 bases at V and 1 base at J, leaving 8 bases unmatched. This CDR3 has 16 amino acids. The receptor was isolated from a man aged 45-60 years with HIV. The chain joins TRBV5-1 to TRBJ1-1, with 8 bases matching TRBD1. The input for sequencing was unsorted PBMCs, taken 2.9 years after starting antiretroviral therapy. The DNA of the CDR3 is TGCGCCAGCAGCTCCCGGACAGGGAGTAAGAACACTGAAGCTTTCTTT. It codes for CASSSRTGSKNTEAFF.